These 20 T cell receptor beta chains were all obtained from the same sample, sequenced in a study of identifying expanded T cells in peripheral blood. Only in-frame clones appear in the TCRdb table, and some are missing; sequencing was by immunoSEQ multiplex PCR. The table records tens of thousands of clones, nearly 90% of them present only once. Source material: blood. The receptors shown here come from a person aged 18-69 years in good health.

The rearrangement links TRBV5-5 to TRBJ1-5, with no clear D. The CDR3 is made up of 15 amino acids. Trimming removed 0 bases from V and 3 bases from J, with 10 bases in between. Germline CDR1 SGHKS, CDR2 YYEKEE (reference sequence). This CDR3 is CASSLEQMINQPQHF. The CDR3 DNA is TGTGCCAGCAGCTTGGAGCAGATGATCAATCAGCCCCAGCATTTT. Combining the CDR3 with reference TRBV5-5 and TRBJ1-5 gives the whole variable domain DAGVTQSPTHLIKTRGQQVTLRCSPISGHKSVSWYQQVLGQGPQFIFQYYEKEERGRGNFPDRFSARQFPNYSSELNVNALLLGDSALYLCASSLEQMINQPQHFGDGTRLSIL.

This sequence joins TRBV5-4 and TRBJ1-2; 7 positions match TRBD1. This CDR3 region has 14 residues. Per germline, CDR1 SGHNT and CDR2 YYREEE (reference sequence). J was trimmed by 4 bases and V by 4 bases; bases with no gene match: 7. CDR3 residues: CASSPTGRGYGYTF. In DNA, the CDR3 is TGTGCCAGCAGCCCGACAGGGAGGGGCTATGGCTACACCTTC.

The sample holds a few counts of this clone. CDR3 sequence reads: CASSLGLAGTEQYF. Here the CDR3 DNA reads TGTGCCAGCAGCTTAGGTCTAGCGGGAACCGAGCAGTACTTC. This chain connects TRBV7-9 to TRBJ2-7, with TRBD2 matching 9 bases. Unmatched junction bases numbered 4, after V lost 1 base and J lost 6 bases. This CDR3 is built from 14 residues. Germline CDR1 SEHNR, CDR2 FQNEAQ (reference sequence).

This clone was picked up one time. The chain couples TRBV6-6 to TRBJ1-5, with a weak D call TRBD1 (5 bases). CDR1 is MNHNY, CDR2 SVGAGI, per germline (reference sequence). The CDR3 extends over 14 amino acids. Trimming removed 0 bases at V and 7 bases at J, with 10 bases between. In DNA, the CDR3 is TGTGCCAGCAGTTACTCTGAGGGGAACCAGCCCCAGCATTTT. This translates into CASSYSEGNQPQHF.

The chain uses TRBV4-3 and TRBJ2-3; D gene uncertain. Germline V gene lookup returns CDR1 LGHNA and CDR2 YSLEER. This CDR3 contains 17 residues. With 4 bases removed from V and 4 bases from J, the gap between germline ends came to 21 bases. The CDR3 bases are TGCGCCAGCAGCCCGAACCTTTGGGGTGGTGGGGCAGATACGCAGTATTTT. Residues: CASSPNLWGGGADTQYF.

The chain employs TRBV21-1 and TRBJ2-1; the D call TRBD2 from the table was never checked on the DNA. TRBV21-1 is classified as a pseudogene. The CDR3 has 16 residues. The CDR3, as DNA: TGTGCCAGCAGCAAAGAAGAGGGCTTCTCCTACAATGAGCAGTTCTTC. Protein: CASSKEEGFSYNEQFF.

The chain uses TRBV7-8 and TRBJ1-3, with D unclear. Germline lookup yields CDR1 SGHVS and CDR2 FQNEAQ. Trimming left V 2 bases short and J 8 bases short, with 13 bases between. The CDR3 consists of 14 residues. The CDR3 coding sequence is TGTGCCAGCAGCTTATTCCCCTCGACGGACACCATATATTTT. It encodes CASSLFPSTDTIYF. Looking up the rest from reference TRBV7-8 and TRBJ1-3 gives the full variable domain: GAGVSQSPRYKVAKRGQDVALRCDPISGHVSLFWYQQALGQGPEFLTYFQNEAQLDKSGLPSDRFFAERPEGSVSTLKIQRTQQEDSAVYLCASSLFPSTDTIYFGEGSWLTVV.

The CDR3 DNA sequence: TGTGCCAGCAGTCTAAACGGGAACACTGAAGCTTTCTTT. Translated: CASSLNGNTEAFF. The chain links TRBV2 to TRBJ1-1; the D is unclear. The V and J ends lost 5 bases and 1 base respectively, with 8 bases between them. This CDR3 spans 13 amino acids. CDR1 is SNHLY, CDR2 FYNNEI, per germline.

This chain connects TRBV19 to TRBJ2-7; D is possibly TRBD2 (5 bases). The CDR3 sequence is 15 residues long. Trimming removed 7 bases at V and 3 bases at J, with 19 bases between. Germline CDR1 and CDR2: LNHDA and SQIVND (reference sequence). The CDR3 reads CASTSDRGGGYEQYF. DNA of the CDR3: TGTGCCAGTACCAGTGATCGGGGTGGAGGCTACGAGCAGTACTTC.

The chain carries TRBV7-9 and TRBJ2-3; a possible D gene is TRBD1 (6 bases). V lost 5 bases and J lost 0, with 12 bases in between. CDR3 size: 15 residues. Germline CDR1 reads SEHNR; CDR2 reads FQNEAQ (reference sequence). CDR3 residues: CASSDTTGSTDTQYF. CDR3 DNA: TGTGCCAGCAGCGATACCACAGGGAGCACAGATACGCAGTATTTT.

The chain carries TRBV4-1 and TRBJ1-1; D not resolved. Trimming left V 5 bases short and J 6 bases short, with 13 bases between. Germline V gene sequence: CDR1 MGHRA, CDR2 YSYEKL. This CDR3 comprises 13 residues. DNA for the CDR3: TGCGCCAGCAGCGTAGGCCGTAGCGCTGAAGCTTTCTTT. It specifies CASSVGRSAEAFF.

J is TRBJ2-5 and V is TRBV2; D unclear. The germline V and J ends were trimmed by 6 bases and 3 bases, with 2 bases remaining between them. CDR3 length equals 10 residues. The V gene's germline CDR1 is SNHLY and CDR2 FYNNEI. CDR3 coding DNA: TGTGCCAGCAGAAAAGAGACCCAGTACTTC. Amino acids: CASRKETQYF. Complete variable domain (other parts from reference TRBV2 and TRBJ2-5): EPEVTQTPSHQVTQMGQEVILRCVPISNHLYFYWYRQILGQKVEFLVSFYNNEISEKSEIFDDQFSVERPDGSNFTLKIRSTKLEDSAMYFCASRKETQYFGPGTRLLVL.

The J gene is TRBJ2-3, the V gene TRBV2; 10 bases are a match to TRBD2. J lost 6 bases, V lost 6 bases, and 6 bases had no gene match. The CDR3 covers 14 residues. Germline V gives CDR1 SNHLY, CDR2 FYNNEI. In DNA form, the CDR3 reads TGTGCCAGCAGAGCGAGCGGGAGGGGGGATACGCAGTATTTT. Translation: CASRASGRGDTQYF.

The V and J genes are TRBV14 and TRBJ1-3; D is unclear. The V and J ends lost 0 bases and 0 bases respectively, with 18 bases between them. This CDR3 has 19 residues. Germline V lookup: CDR1 SGHDN, CDR2 FVKESK. The CDR3 protein is CASSQEGDLITDSGNTIYF. For the CDR3, the DNA is TGTGCCAGCAGCCAAGAGGGAGACTTGATAACAGACTCTGGAAACACCATATATTTT. The variable domain in full, completed from reference TRBV14 and TRBJ1-3, reads EAGVTQFPSHSVIEKGQTVTLRCDPISGHDNLYWYRRVMGKEIKFLLHFVKESKQDESGMPNNRFLAERTGGTYSTLKVQPAELEDSGVYFCASSQEGDLITDSGNTIYFGEGSWLTVV.

This clone was recorded once. V usage is TRBV10-2 and J usage is TRBJ1-1; D gene ambiguous. CDR1 WSHSY and CDR2 SAAADI come from the germline V gene. Trimming took 3 bases from V and 1 from J, leaving 9 bases between them. This CDR3 comprises 14 residues. The CDR3 sequence is CASSDPPQNTEAFF. CDR3 bases: TGCGCCAGCAGTGACCCGCCGCAGAACACTGAAGCTTTCTTT.

The V and J genes are TRBV7-8 and TRBJ2-7; tentative D call: TRBD2 (7 bases). Germline CDR1 SGHVS, CDR2 FQNEAQ. This CDR3 is 15 amino acids long. The ends were cut back, 6 bases at V and 2 bases at J, with 17 bases in the middle. The CDR3 loop reads CASSRAGHGPYEQYF. In nucleotides, the CDR3 is TGTGCCAGCAGTCGAGCGGGACACGGTCCCTACGAGCAGTACTTC.

The genes are TRBV19 and TRBJ1-5; TRBD1 matches 8 bases. V shed 2 bases, J shed 5 bases, and the junction held 11 bases outside the gene matches. Per germline, CDR1 LNHDA and CDR2 SQIVND (reference sequence). This CDR3 has 17 residues. For the CDR3, the DNA is TGTGCCAGTAGTATACTCCGGGACAGGACGCGGGATCAGCCCCAGCATTTT. Amino acid sequence: CASSILRDRTRDQPQHF.

V gene TRBV14 combines with J gene TRBJ1-1; D is unresolved. This CDR3 comprises 14 residues. Between the trimmed V and J ends, which lost 2 bases and 4 bases, there was a span of 11 bases. Per germline, CDR1 SGHDN and CDR2 FVKESK. The CDR3 DNA is TGTGCCAGCAGCCAATTCTTGGATGGCACTGAAGCTTTCTTT. It codes for CASSQFLDGTEAFF.

The chain links TRBV6-6 to TRBJ2-7; 9 bases fit TRBD1. This CDR3 is built from 14 residues. Per germline, CDR1 MNHNY and CDR2 SVGAGI (reference sequence). The ends lost 6 bases at V and 4 bases at J; junction bases unmatched: 7. The CDR3 spells CASSQPGQGYEQYF. DNA of the CDR3: TGTGCCAGCAGCCAGCCGGGACAGGGATACGAGCAGTACTTC.

The gene calls are TRBV30 and TRBJ1-6, with 7 positions matching TRBD1. There are 15 residues in the CDR3. Germline-derived CDR1 and CDR2 are GTSNPN and SVGIG (reference sequence). J gave up 5 bases and V 3 bases, and 7 bases lay outside the gene matches. The CDR3 reads CAWSPRTGHNSPLHF. For the CDR3, the DNA is TGTGCCTGGAGCCCAAGGACAGGCCATAATTCACCCCTCCACTTT.